The 14 T cell receptor beta chains in this list originate from one sample, sequenced in a study of response to subunit inactivated influenza vaccine (dated by TCRdb to the late 2010s). Libraries were constructed by RT-PCR. For sequencing, an Illumina HiSeq 2500 was employed. Clones were called with MiXCR by TCRdb after fastp trimmed the public reads at Q25, and only in-frame beta chains were retained. All rows with the same CDR3 protein become a single entry with the most common DNA and genes. This sample is represented by 550,000 to 800,000 distinct CDR3 sequences; over 11% of them were singletons. The ten most abundant clones make up approximately 6.5% of the sample. The sample consisted of PBMCs from blood, taken approximately 15 days before vaccination. These receptors originate from a man aged 50-59 years who received an inactivated influenza vaccine. Donor details come from another sample of the same person, matched by shared clones.

This chain links TRBV5-1 with TRBJ2-1; 8 positions match TRBD2. Per the germline V gene, CDR1 is SGHRS and CDR2 is YFSETQ. Trimming removed 0 bases from V and 7 bases from J; junction bases left unmatched: 3. CDR3 length: 14 residues. For the CDR3, the DNA is TGCGCCAGCAGCTTGGGCGGGGGGATTAATGAGCAGTTCTTC. Amino acid sequence: CASSLGGGINEQFF.

CDR3 DNA sequence: TGCGCCAGCAGCCTAGGGGGCGGGGGCCTCCAAGAGACCCAGTACTTC. This translates into CASSLGGGGLQETQYF. The chain combines TRBV5-1 with TRBJ2-5; D tentatively reads TRBD1 or TRBD2 (7 bases each). The CDR3 has 16 residues. V lost 4 bases and J 1 base, leaving 17 bases between the germline ends. Per the germline V gene, CDR1 is SGHRS and CDR2 is YFSETQ. The full variable domain, with the rest looked up from reference TRBV5-1 and TRBJ2-5, is KAGVTQTPRYLIKTRGQQVTLSCSPISGHRSVSWYQQTPGQGLQFLFEYFSETQRNKGNFPGRFSGRQFSNSRSEMNVSTLELGDSALYLCASSLGGGGLQETQYFGPGTRLLVL.

This chain links TRBV29-1 with TRBJ1-5; 7 positions agree with TRBD1. The CDR3 loop spans 16 amino acids. V was pared by 4 bases and J by 3 bases, with 12 bases of the junction left unmatched. Germline V gene lookup returns CDR1 SQVTM and CDR2 ANQGSEA. In DNA, the CDR3 is TGCAGCGTTGGGACGGGGCAGGGGGGCCCCAATCAGCCCCAGCATTTT. It encodes CSVGTGQGGPNQPQHF. Variable domain in full (rest from reference TRBV29-1 and TRBJ1-5): SAVISQKPSRDICQRGTSLTIQCQVDSQVTMMFWYRQQPGQSLTLIATANQGSEATYESGFVIDKFPISRPNLTFSTLTVSNMSPEDSSIYLCSVGTGQGGPNQPQHFGDGTRLSIL.

Details on this clonotype: A read error may produce the germline difference seen at one junction end. The gene calls are TRBV2 and TRBJ2-6; D remains ambiguous. The CDR3 runs to 17 residues. CDR1 is SNHLY, CDR2 FYNNEI, per germline. The CDR3 loop reads CACSGGSDDSGANVLTF. CDR3 in DNA: TGTGCCTGCAGTGGTGGCAGTGACGACTCGGGGGCCAACGTCCTGACTTTC.

The sample holds many counts of this clonotype. The V gene is TRBV5-1, the J gene TRBJ2-1; TRBD2 matches at 7 bases. J gave up 6 bases and V 0 bases, and 6 bases lay outside the gene matches. Germline V lookup: CDR1 SGHRS, CDR2 YFSETQ. The CDR3 is made up of 15 amino acids. The CDR3 sequence: CASSLGPGGLNEQFF. DNA for the CDR3: TGCGCCAGCAGCTTGGGCCCGGGGGGACTCAATGAGCAGTTCTTC.

This clonotype was detected a few times. J is TRBJ1-6 and V is TRBV15; the D is unclear. Trimming took 9 bases from V and 5 from J, leaving 11 bases between them. From germline, CDR1 is LNHNV and CDR2 YYDKDF (reference sequence). The CDR3 extends over 13 amino acids. The CDR3 protein is CATKGEHNSPLHF. CDR3 sequence (DNA): TGTGCCACAAAGGGTGAACATAATTCACCCCTCCACTTT. The complete variable domain, with remaining parts taken from reference TRBV15 and TRBJ1-6, reads DAMVIQNPRYQVTQFGKPVTLSCSQTLNHNVMYWYQQKSSQAPKLLFHYYDKDFNNEADTPDNFQSRRPNTSFCFLDIRSPGLGDTAMYLCATKGEHNSPLHFGNGTRLTVT.

This clonotype has a count of ten or more. V usage is TRBV6-5 and J usage is TRBJ1-1; no definite D call. Looked up from germline, CDR1 is MNHEY and CDR2 is SVGAGI. The CDR3 sequence is 15 residues long. The V end lost 2 bases, the J end lost 4 bases, and 14 bases lay between the germline ends. The DNA of the CDR3 is TGTGCCAGCAGTTACGGTAACACTATGCTCACTGAAGCTTTCTTT. It translates to CASSYGNTMLTEAFF.

V is TRBV5-1 and J is TRBJ2-2, with a tentative D call TRBD2 (5 bases). The germline V gene encodes CDR1 SGHRS and CDR2 YFSETQ. Deletions cut 0 bases from V and 5 bases from J, with 17 bases between. The CDR3 sequence is 17 residues long. CDR3 coding DNA: TGCGCCAGCAGCTTGGACGCTAGGACTGCGTATACCGGGGAGCTGTTTTTT. Translated: CASSLDARTAYTGELFF.

The chain carries TRBV20-1 and TRBJ2-7; tentative D call: TRBD1 (6 bases). Trimming took off 6 bases at V and 0 bases at J, with 15 bases between the two ends. Germline V gives CDR1 DFQATT, CDR2 SNEGSKA (reference sequence). CDR3 length: 14 amino acids. CDR3 amino acids: CSATTVDSSYEQYF. DNA for the CDR3: TGCAGTGCCACTACGGTGGACAGCTCCTACGAGCAGTACTTC.

This clonotype was counted a few times. The V gene is TRBV6-1, the J gene TRBJ2-5; D is possibly TRBD2 (6 bases). Germline CDR1 MNHNS, CDR2 SASEGT. This CDR3 region has 16 residues. V gave up 5 bases and J gave up 9 bases, with 25 bases separating them. CDR3 sequence: CASSTPERYPGVAQYF. The CDR3 DNA reads TGTGCCAGCAGTACACCGGAGAGGTATCCGGGAGTGGCCCAGTACTTC.

This clonotype has more than one count but fewer than ten. The CDR3 reads CASSDSGQPQHF. In DNA form, the CDR3 reads TGTGCCAGCAGTGATTCAGGCCAGCCCCAGCATTTT. This chain links TRBV2 with TRBJ1-5; D is ambiguous. Trimming removed 3 bases at V and 7 bases at J, with 7 bases between. Germline assignment: CDR1 SNHLY and CDR2 FYNNEI. This CDR3 is built from 12 residues.

The gene calls are TRBV4-2 and TRBJ2-5; D possibly corresponds to TRBD1 (5 bases). V was clipped by 3 bases and J by 5 bases, with 16 bases between them. There are 15 residues in the CDR3. Germline loops: CDR1 LGHNA, CDR2 YNFKEQ. The chain's CDR3 is CASSQGLGLGETQYF. In nucleotides, the CDR3 is TGTGCCAGCAGCCAGGGCCTGGGGCTAGGGGAGACCCAGTACTTC.

This clonotype came up a few times. J is TRBJ1-1 and V is TRBV6-1, with TRBD1 as a possible D gene (6 bases). Germline CDR1 MNHNS, CDR2 SASEGT. The length of the CDR3 is 15 residues. V shed 6 bases and J shed 3 bases, with 17 bases lying between them. CDR3 nucleotide sequence: TGTGCCAGCAGGACGGGGGCGAAGGCGCACACTGAAGCTTTCTTT. Translation: CASRTGAKAHTEAFF.

In this sample, this clonotype turned up a few times. J is TRBJ2-5 and V is TRBV11-3, with 11 bases lining up with TRBD2. The CDR3 consists of 16 residues. CDR1 SGHNT and CDR2 YENEEA come from the germline V gene. The V and J ends lost 5 bases and 2 bases, in that order; junction bases with no gene match: 7. DNA for the CDR3: TGTGCCAGCAGCCTCCGGACTAGCGGGTTTCAAGAGACCCAGTACTTC. Translated: CASSLRTSGFQETQYF.